These 30 T cell receptor beta chains were all obtained from the same sample, sequenced in a study of shared clonotypes between healthy human individuals. Some clones are missing from TCRdb's copy, which holds only in-frame ones; the method was immunoSEQ multiplex PCR. Of 2.3 million or so clones in the sample, roughly 93% were seen once. The sample was naive CD4+ T cells from PBMCs. Documented subset: CD45RA+ positively selected. Every receptor here comes from a man aged 18 to 35 in good health. Some clones in this sample may be carry-over from other donors' samples.

The chain is built from TRBV6-6 and TRBJ1-2; a weak D match, TRBD1 (6 bases). Germline values: CDR1 MNHNY, CDR2 SVGAGI (reference sequence). CDR3 length: 11 amino acids. V was cut by 2 bases and J by 13 bases, with 11 bases left in between. CDR3 region: CASSYDRRPTF. The CDR3 nucleotides read TGTGCCAGCAGTTACGACAGGCGCCCCACCTTC.

This chain connects TRBV27 to TRBJ2-3; 7 bases fit TRBD2. Germline CDR1 reads MNHEY; CDR2 reads SMNVEV (reference sequence). The CDR3 covers 14 residues. With V trimmed by 3 bases and J by 7 bases, 7 bases remained unmatched. CDR3 DNA sequence: TGTGCCAGCAGTTTGGCGGGAGTCCCTAATACGCAGTATTTT. It is translated as CASSLAGVPNTQYF.

This chain connects TRBV7-8 to TRBJ2-5; 12 bases align to TRBD2. The CDR3 length is 19 residues. The V gene end was trimmed by 1 base and the J gene end by 2 bases; junction bases not matched to a gene: 11. Germline V lookup: CDR1 SGHVS, CDR2 FQNEAQ. The CDR3 here is CASSLVRPRLAGDQETQYF. The CDR3 DNA reads TGTGCCAGCAGCTTAGTACGTCCGCGACTAGCGGGAGATCAAGAGACCCAGTACTTC.

Comment on this clone: Other nucleotide sequences in the sample specify the same CDR3. The V gene is TRBV28, the J gene TRBJ1-5; D is perhaps TRBD1 (5 bases). Germline V gene lookup returns CDR1 MDHEN and CDR2 SYDVKM. V was trimmed by 5 bases and J by 0 bases, leaving 14 bases between them. The CDR3 has 16 residues. CDR3 nucleotide sequence: TGTGCCAGCAGTCGCGACAGTCTTTATAGCAATCAGCCCCAGCATTTT. It encodes CASSRDSLYSNQPQHF.

This rearrangement joins TRBV5-1 to TRBJ2-7; D is undetermined. Looked up from germline, CDR1 is SGHRS and CDR2 is YFSETQ. Trimming removed 5 bases from V and 1 base from J, with 10 bases in between. The CDR3 extends over 13 amino acids. The CDR3 reads CASRPGSSYEQYF. DNA of the CDR3: TGCGCCAGCAGACCCGGGTCATCCTACGAGCAGTACTTC. Drawing the rest from reference TRBV5-1 and TRBJ2-7, the complete variable domain is KAGVTQTPRYLIKTRGQQVTLSCSPISGHRSVSWYQQTPGQGLQFLFEYFSETQRNKGNFPGRFSGRQFSNSRSEMNVSTLELGDSALYLCASRPGSSYEQYFGPGTRLTVT.

The table lists this clone with a few counts. This chain links TRBV2 with TRBJ1-2; D ambiguous. The length of the CDR3 is 11 residues. Germline CDR1 and CDR2: SNHLY and FYNNEI. With 3 bases removed from V and 8 bases from J, the gap between germline ends came to 7 bases. The chain's CDR3 is CASSEPGGYTF. In DNA form, the CDR3 reads TGTGCCAGCAGTGAGCCGGGCGGCTACACCTTC.

V and J are TRBV5-1 and TRBJ2-7, with D maybe TRBD2 (6 bases). The CDR3 is 14 amino acids. V lost 2 bases and J 0 bases, leaving 9 bases between the germline ends. Germline V gene lookup returns CDR1 SGHRS and CDR2 YFSETQ. CDR3 protein: CASSFHGSSYEQYF. The CDR3 region has the DNA TGCGCCAGCAGCTTCCACGGGAGCTCCTACGAGCAGTACTTC.

V is TRBV5-6 and J is TRBJ1-5, with a tentative D call TRBD1 (6 bases). V lost 4 bases to trimming and J lost 3 bases, with 11 bases between them. The CDR3 length is 14 residues. CDR1 is SGHDT and CDR2 is YYEEEE in the germline V gene. This chain's CDR3 is CASSLTGNNQPQHF. The CDR3, as DNA: TGTGCCAGCAGCCTAACAGGGAACAATCAGCCCCAGCATTTT.

V usage is TRBV6-1 and J usage is TRBJ1-1; D uncertain. The V and J ends lost 0 bases and 4 bases respectively, with 21 bases between them. This CDR3 comprises 18 residues. Per germline, CDR1 MNHNS and CDR2 SASEGT. The DNA of the CDR3 is TGTGCCAGCAGTGAAGCTTTATCGATGTGGCAGTGGAGCACTGAAGCTTTCTTT. Translation gives CASSEALSMWQWSTEAFF.

The chain couples TRBV6-5 to TRBJ2-4, with TRBD2 matching over 8 bases. Germline CDR1 is MNHEY and CDR2 is SVGAGI. Trimming took 5 bases from V and 0 from J; bases not matched to a gene: 3. The CDR3 runs 15 residues. In DNA, the CDR3 is TGTGCCAGCAGTATTAGCGGGATAGCCAAAAACATTCAGTACTTC. Its translation: CASSISGIAKNIQYF.

V is TRBV5-1 and J is TRBJ2-5; 13 bases align to TRBD2. V shed 3 bases, J shed 5 bases, and the junction held 7 bases outside the gene matches. The germline V gene has CDR1 SGHRS and CDR2 YFSETQ. The CDR3 is made up of 16 amino acids. CDR3 DNA: TGCGCCAGCAGCTACCCAGGGACTAGCGGGGCGGAGACCCAGTACTTC. It is translated as CASSYPGTSGAETQYF.

Points on this clone: At the DNA level, this CDR3 is encoded by other sequences in the same sample as well. The chain has TRBV7-9 and TRBJ1-1; weak D call: TRBD1 (6 bases). V lost 6 bases and J lost 1, with 9 bases in between. The germline V gene has CDR1 SEHNR and CDR2 FQNEAQ (reference sequence). CDR3 size: 13 residues. CDR3 sequence reads: CASRGQPNTEAFF. CDR3 DNA: TGTGCCAGCAGAGGACAGCCGAACACTGAAGCTTTCTTT.

This chain uses TRBV5-1 with TRBJ2-7; 8 positions match TRBD2. Trimming removed 0 bases from V and 2 bases from J; junction bases left unmatched: 16. CDR1 and CDR2 (germline): SGHRS, YFSETQ. This CDR3 has 19 residues. The CDR3: CASSLVLARLAGGTYEQYF. The CDR3 DNA reads as TGCGCCAGCAGCTTGGTCCTGGCTAGGCTAGCGGGCGGGACCTACGAGCAGTACTTC. Complete variable domain (other parts from reference TRBV5-1 and TRBJ2-7): KAGVTQTPRYLIKTRGQQVTLSCSPISGHRSVSWYQQTPGQGLQFLFEYFSETQRNKGNFPGRFSGRQFSNSRSEMNVSTLELGDSALYLCASSLVLARLAGGTYEQYFGPGTRLTVT.

V usage is TRBV6-6 and J usage is TRBJ1-1; unclear D gene. V lost 5 bases and J lost 5, with 18 bases in between. The CDR3 is 15 amino acids. Germline CDR1 MNHNY, CDR2 SVGAGI (reference sequence). CDR3 protein: CASSPPGGEVTEAFF. CDR3 coding DNA: TGTGCCAGCAGTCCCCCCGGCGGGGAGGTGACTGAAGCTTTCTTT.

The CDR3 nucleotides read TGTGCCAGCAGTGAGAGTCCGGGACAGACTGAAGCTTTCTTT. This codes for CASSESPGQTEAFF. This chain connects TRBV2 to TRBJ1-1; TRBD1 agrees at 7 bases. The CDR3 consists of 14 residues. CDR1 is SNHLY and CDR2 is FYNNEI in the germline V gene. The trim removed 3 bases at V and 5 bases at J, leaving 6 bases unmatched. The whole variable domain, remainder taken from reference TRBV2 and TRBJ1-1, is EPEVTQTPSHQVTQMGQEVILRCVPISNHLYFYWYRQILGQKVEFLVSFYNNEISEKSEIFDDQFSVERPDGSNFTLKIRSTKLEDSAMYFCASSESPGQTEAFFGQGTRLTVV.

This clone was seen only once. Within the sample, other DNA sequences also encode this same CDR3. V gene TRBV7-2 combines with J gene TRBJ2-3; D ambiguous. Germline loops: CDR1 SGHTA, CDR2 FQGNSA. V lost 1 base and J lost 2, with 4 bases in between. The CDR3 loop spans 13 amino acids. In DNA, the CDR3 is TGTGCCAGCAGCTTAGAGTACACAGATACGCAGTATTTT. Translated, it gives CASSLEYTDTQYF.

The chain links TRBV5-4 to TRBJ2-7; 12 bases align to TRBD1. The CDR3 sequence is 16 residues long. V shed 0 bases and J 4 bases; nucleotides not matched to a gene: 5. The germline CDR1 and CDR2 sequences are SGHNT and YYREEE (reference sequence). The CDR3 here is CASSLGGQGAKYEQYF. Here the CDR3 DNA reads TGTGCCAGCAGCTTGGGGGGACAGGGGGCTAAATACGAGCAGTACTTC.

Comments on this clone: The CDR3 does not end in the conserved phenylalanine or tryptophan, so this is likely a read error. The chain has TRBV28 and TRBJ2-7, with TRBD2 identical over 11 bases. CDR3 length: 17 residues. Germline CDR1 is MDHEN and CDR2 is SYDVKM. Germline trimming cut 4 bases from V and 2 bases from J; bases unmatched to any gene: 10. The CDR3 here is CASSSTLTSGTPYEQYL. The CDR3, as DNA: TGTGCCAGCAGTTCCACCCTGACTAGCGGGACTCCCTACGAGCAGTACCTC.

The genes are TRBV25-1 and TRBJ2-7, with TRBD2 identical over 7 bases. Unmatched junction bases numbered 8, after V lost 5 bases and J lost 4 bases. The CDR3 runs 14 residues. CDR1 is MGHDK and CDR2 is SYGVNS in the germline V gene. CDR3 DNA: TGTGCCAGCAGTTTACCGGGACTACCGTACGAGCAGTACTTC. Its translation: CASSLPGLPYEQYF.

This clone showed up just once. The V call is TRBV29-1, the J call TRBJ1-3, with D unresolved. Germline CDR1 is SQVTM and CDR2 is ANQGSEA. V lost 3 bases and J 0 bases, leaving 9 bases between the germline ends. The length of the CDR3 is 14 residues. CDR3 protein: CSVDPGTSGNTIYF. CDR3 DNA sequence: TGCAGCGTTGACCCCGGCACCTCTGGAAACACCATATATTTT.

J is TRBJ2-2 and V is TRBV6-6; 7 nucleotides match TRBD1. Germline V gene lookup returns CDR1 MNHNY and CDR2 SVGAGI (reference sequence). Losses at the gene ends were 6 bases for V and 5 bases for J; bases not matched to a gene: 9. The CDR3 consists of 15 residues. CDR3 sequence (DNA): TGTGCCAGCAGGGCGCGACTACAGGGGACCGGGGAGCTGTTTTTT. It is translated as CASRARLQGTGELFF.

The chain joins TRBV15 to TRBJ2-7, with a possible D match to TRBD1 (5 bases). Germline-derived CDR1 and CDR2 are LNHNV and YYDKDF (reference sequence). The CDR3 contains 16 residues. Between the trimmed V and J ends, which lost 6 bases and 5 bases, there was a span of 23 bases. The CDR3 protein is CATSTFMGQYTDEQYF. CDR3 sequence (DNA): TGTGCCACCAGTACCTTCATGGGGCAGTATACGGACGAGCAGTACTTC. The whole variable domain, remainder taken from reference TRBV15 and TRBJ2-7, is DAMVIQNPRYQVTQFGKPVTLSCSQTLNHNVMYWYQQKSSQAPKLLFHYYDKDFNNEADTPDNFQSRRPNTSFCFLDIRSPGLGDTAMYLCATSTFMGQYTDEQYFGPGTRLTVT.

This sequence joins TRBV10-3 and TRBJ1-4, with 11 positions matching TRBD1. This CDR3 is built from 14 residues. Trimming removed 6 bases from V and 8 bases from J; junction bases left unmatched: 5. Germline CDR1 ENHRY, CDR2 SYGVKD. DNA for the CDR3: TGTGCCATCAGGGAAGGGACAGGGGGAGAAAAACTGTTTTTT. This codes for CAIREGTGGEKLFF.

CDR3 nucleotides: TGTGCCACCCTACCCCCCCAAAATAGAGGAAACTATGGCTACACCTTC. Amino acid sequence: CATLPPQNRGNYGYTF. The chain is built from TRBV10-3 and TRBJ1-2, with unresolved D. V gave up 10 bases and J gave up 2 bases, with 23 bases separating them. This CDR3 spans 16 amino acids. In germline, CDR1 is ENHRY, CDR2 SYGVKD.

This clone was found a few times. The CDR3 DNA sequence: TGTGCCAGTAGTACGGACCGTACCTATGGCTACACCTTC. The encoded protein is CASSTDRTYGYTF. The V call is TRBV19, the J call TRBJ1-2; D unclear. Germline assignment: CDR1 LNHDA and CDR2 SQIVND (reference sequence). The V gene lost 4 bases and the J gene lost 4 bases, with 10 bases spanning the gap. This CDR3 contains 13 residues.

The rearrangement uses TRBV27 and TRBJ2-7; D gene unclear. Germline V CDR1 and CDR2: MNHEY, SMNVEV (reference sequence). The CDR3 is 13 amino acids. The ends were cut back, 2 bases at V and 3 bases at J, with 8 bases in the middle. The DNA of the CDR3 is TGTGCCAGCAGTTTAGGGGTACACTACGAGCAGTACTTC. Its translation is CASSLGVHYEQYF.

This clone was seen just once. This chain uses TRBV29-1 with TRBJ2-2, with 8 positions matching TRBD1. From germline, CDR1 is SQVTM and CDR2 ANQGSEA. Trimming cost V 3 bases and J 7 bases; bases outside gene matches: 4. CDR3 length: 13 amino acids. DNA of the CDR3: TGCAGCGTTGACAGGGGGCGGGACGGGGAGCTGTTTTTT. It is translated as CSVDRGRDGELFF.

The chain has TRBV19 and TRBJ2-7; a possible D gene is TRBD1 (6 bases). CDR1 and CDR2 (germline): LNHDA, SQIVND (reference sequence). The CDR3 is 15 residues long. V gave up 3 bases and J gave up 0 bases, with 12 bases separating them. The CDR3 nucleotides read TGTGCCAGTAGTATCTGGCCAGGGGACTCCTACGAGCAGTACTTC. It translates to CASSIWPGDSYEQYF.

The chain combines TRBV18 with TRBJ2-5; no reliable D call. Per germline, CDR1 KGHSH and CDR2 LQKENI. Trimming left V 6 bases short and J 0 bases short, with 11 bases between. The CDR3 runs 14 residues. The CDR3 here is CASSPGPYQETQYF. The CDR3 bases are TGTGCCAGCTCCCCTGGGCCCTACCAAGAGACCCAGTACTTC.

This clone appeared a few times. The rearrangement joins TRBV5-1 to TRBJ1-2; no definite D call. This CDR3 region has 13 residues. Germline-derived CDR1 and CDR2 are SGHRS and YFSETQ. V was trimmed by 2 bases and J by 8 bases, leaving 13 bases between them. The DNA for the CDR3 is TGCGCCAGCAGCTTCGCAGGAGTCTCAGGCTACACCTTC. Translation: CASSFAGVSGYTF.